The 13 T cell receptor beta chains below all came from one sample that was sequenced in a study of blood T cells in healthy people across ages. Then a second PCR, running roughly 6 to 12 cycles, was carried out with a sample-barcoded 5' primer and a J-beta primer mix. TCRdb passed the 5' RACE reads through MiXCR, listing each CDR3 protein once. The table lists fewer than 1,000,000 distinct CDR3 sequences, about half of them singletons. The sequenced material came from blood. All receptors derive from a man older than 75 in good health.

Comments on this clonotype: The junction and the germline gene differ at one end; a read error may be behind it. The V call is TRBV29-1, the J call TRBJ2-2; TRBD2 is a possible D gene (6 bases). The length of the CDR3 is 13 residues. CDR1 and CDR2 from the germline V gene are SQVTM and ANQGSEA. The CDR3 here is CSVEDPVGGKLFF. DNA of the CDR3: TGCAGCGTTGAAGACCCAGTCGGCGGGAAGCTGTTTTTT.

The CDR3 protein is CAISDPARGFSNQPQHF. The CDR3 DNA sequence: TGTGCCATCAGTGACCCCGCCCGCGGGTTTAGCAATCAGCCCCAGCATTTT. The V gene is TRBV10-3, the J gene TRBJ1-5; D not certain. The CDR3 spans 17 residues. V lost 3 bases and J 0 bases, leaving 15 bases between the germline ends. Germline lookup yields CDR1 ENHRY and CDR2 SYGVKD.

J is TRBJ2-7 and V is TRBV6-1; no firm D call. The CDR3 consists of 14 residues. Germline V CDR1 and CDR2: MNHNS, SASEGT. V shed 2 bases and J shed 1 base, with 9 bases lying between them. The CDR3 region is CASSEMDASYEQYF. CDR3 sequence (DNA): TGTGCCAGCAGTGAAATGGACGCTTCCTACGAGCAGTACTTC.

This clonotype occurred many times. V and J are TRBV6-2 or TRBV6-3 and TRBJ2-2, with D hard to call. The CDR3 has 12 residues. Per germline, CDR1 MNHEY and CDR2 SVGEGT. V was pared by 6 bases and J by 4 bases, with 6 bases between. The CDR3 DNA is TGTGCCAGCAGACAGTTCACCGGGGAGCTGTTTTTT. This gives the protein CASRQFTGELFF.

This clonotype has ten or more counts. The J gene is TRBJ2-1, the V gene TRBV7-2, with a possible D match to TRBD1 (5 bases). Trimming took 1 base from V and 7 from J, leaving 14 bases between them. CDR3 length equals 15 residues. The germline V gene has CDR1 SGHTA and CDR2 FQGNSA. CDR3 coding DNA: TGTGCCAGCAGCTTAGTAGCAGGGCCGTTTAATGAGCAGTTCTTC. Protein sequence: CASSLVAGPFNEQFF. Based on the CDR3 plus reference TRBV7-2 and TRBJ2-1, the full variable domain is GAGVSQSPSNKVTEKGKDVELRCDPISGHTALYWYRQSLGQGLEFLIYFQGNSAPDKSGLPSDRFSAERTGGSVSTLTIQRTQQEDSAVYLCASSLVAGPFNEQFFGPGTRLTVL.

This clonotype was observed a handful of times. The chain recombines TRBV12-3 or TRBV12-4 with TRBJ2-1; no clear D. V gave up 5 bases and J gave up 5 bases, with 19 bases separating them. The CDR3 extends over 16 amino acids. CDR3 sequence reads: CASSKRSTSWNNEQFF. In nucleotides, the CDR3 is TGTGCCAGCAGTAAAAGAAGCACCAGCTGGAACAATGAGCAGTTCTTC.

The rearrangement links TRBV7-2 to TRBJ1-4; no clear D. The CDR3 spans 17 residues. CDR1 SGHTA and CDR2 FQGNSA come from the germline V gene. V was trimmed by 1 base and J by 0 bases, leaving 12 bases between them. This CDR3 is CASSLDPPGATNEKLFF. The CDR3 nucleotides are TGTGCCAGCAGCTTAGACCCACCAGGCGCAACTAATGAAAAACTGTTTTTT.

As for this clonotype: A much larger clone sits a single nucleotide away, making a read error possible. The chain has TRBV29-1 and TRBJ1-2; D gene unclear. The CDR3 spans 12 residues. V lost 1 base and J lost 0, with 3 bases in between. In germline, CDR1 is SQVTM, CDR2 ANQGSEA. The CDR3 region is CSVEATNYGYTF. CDR3 nucleotide sequence: TGCAGCGTTGAAGCTACTAACTATGGCTACACCTTC.

This clonotype came up once. The rearrangement joins TRBV29-1 to TRBJ1-4; no clear D. Germline lookup yields CDR1 SQVTM and CDR2 ANQGSEA. V lost 7 bases to trimming and J lost 0 bases, with 3 bases between them. This CDR3 has 11 residues. The CDR3 bases are TGCAGCGGTGCAACTAATGAAAAACTGTTTTTT. Translating gives CSGATNEKLFF. Full variable domain (missing parts from reference TRBV29-1 and TRBJ1-4): SAVISQKPSRDICQRGTSLTIQCQVDSQVTMMFWYRQQPGQSLTLIATANQGSEATYESGFVIDKFPISRPNLTFSTLTVSNMSPEDSSIYLCSGATNEKLFFGSGTQLSVL.

This chain connects TRBV29-1 to TRBJ2-1; TRBD1 is a possible D gene (6 bases). The CDR3 consists of 12 residues. Between the trimmed V and J ends, which lost 2 bases and 7 bases, there was a span of 9 bases. CDR1 is SQVTM, CDR2 ANQGSEA, per germline. CDR3 in amino acids: CSVEITGNEQFF. As DNA, the CDR3 is TGCAGCGTTGAAATTACAGGGAATGAGCAGTTCTTC.

Notes on this clonotype: A much larger clone is a single base away; this may be a read error. The gene calls are TRBV6-8 and TRBJ2-5; D is perhaps TRBD1 (6 bases). The CDR3 length is 13 residues. The germline V gene has CDR1 MNHGY and CDR2 SAAAGT. V lost 11 bases, J lost 13 bases, and 26 bases lay in between. As DNA, the CDR3 is TGTGCCGGAGAGGGGGTCTCCTACAATGAGCTGTACTTC. It specifies CAGEGVSYNELYF.

This clonotype was observed a few times. The rearrangement joins TRBV29-1 to TRBJ1-2, with 9 nucleotides matching TRBD1. The V gene end was trimmed by 3 bases and the J gene end by 8 bases; junction bases not matched to a gene: 4. Germline values: CDR1 SQVTM, CDR2 ANQGSEA. The CDR3 extends over 12 amino acids. The CDR3 sequence is CSVETGGEGYTF. The CDR3, as DNA: TGCAGCGTTGAGACAGGGGGTGAGGGCTACACCTTC.

The rearrangement uses TRBV29-1 and TRBJ2-1; no clear D. V shed 6 bases and J shed 4 bases, with 10 bases lying between them. Germline V CDR1 and CDR2: SQVTM, ANQGSEA. The CDR3 runs to 12 residues. The CDR3 is CSVRAAYNEQFF. CDR3 coding DNA: TGCAGCGTAAGGGCCGCTTACAATGAGCAGTTCTTC.